The 20 T cell receptor beta chains listed next were all sequenced from one sample in a study of PD-1 blockade in classical Hodgkin lymphoma. Relapses following autologous stem cell transplantation were seen in all patients, with brentuximab vedotin exposure varying. Sequencing was performed with immunoSEQ multiplex PCR; in TCRdb, only in-frame clones are kept and a portion is missing. Of roughly 31,000 clones detected, approximately 70% appear once; the ten largest clones hold approximately 4.3%. This sample comprised peripheral blood mononuclear cells (PBMCs), obtained before the second cycle of nivolumab. The receptors stem from a human donor with classical Hodgkin lymphoma.

A word on this clone: The sample contains more than one DNA sequence encoding this CDR3. The V call is TRBV19, the J call TRBJ2-2; possibly TRBD1 or TRBD2 for D (5 bases each). CDR3 size: 16 residues. In germline, CDR1 is LNHDA, CDR2 SQIVND (reference sequence). The V end lost 4 bases, the J end lost 1 base, and 13 bases lay between the germline ends. CDR3 region: CASSTLSGLNTGELFF. CDR3 in DNA: TGTGCCAGTAGTACCCTGTCGGGGCTGAACACCGGGGAGCTGTTTTTT.

The chain recombines TRBV19 with TRBJ1-5; D might be TRBD1 (5 bases). This CDR3 region has 16 residues. Trimming shortened V by 2 bases and J by 5 bases, and 16 bases separated the two germline ends. Germline assignment: CDR1 LNHDA and CDR2 SQIVND (reference sequence). The CDR3 DNA sequence: TGTGCCAGTAGTATAACATCCAACCGGGACGATCAGCCCCAGCATTTT. Its translation is CASSITSNRDDQPQHF.

This clone was seen a few times. The V call is TRBV6-1, the J call TRBJ1-4, with 7 bases matching TRBD1. Germline V gene lookup returns CDR1 MNHNS and CDR2 SASEGT. This CDR3 has 14 amino acids. J lost 4 bases, V lost 3 bases, and 2 bases had no gene match. CDR3 nucleotides: TGTGCCAGCAGTGAGGACAGGCTTAATGAAAAACTGTTTTTT. This gives the protein CASSEDRLNEKLFF.

This chain connects TRBV6-1 to TRBJ1-1, with D perhaps matching TRBD1 (6 bases). The germline V gene encodes CDR1 MNHNS and CDR2 SASEGT. This CDR3 has 15 residues. V was trimmed by 3 bases and J by 0 bases, leaving 11 bases between them. Here the CDR3 DNA reads TGTGCCAGCAGTGACACAGGGTTCATGAACACTGAAGCTTTCTTT. It translates to CASSDTGFMNTEAFF.

This rearrangement joins TRBV4-3 to TRBJ2-7; 9 bases agree with TRBD1. Trimming cost V 1 base and J 2 bases; bases outside gene matches: 3. CDR3 size: 15 residues. CDR1 and CDR2 (germline): LGHNA, YSLEER. The CDR3 coding sequence is TGCGCCAGCAGCCAAGGGACAGGGGCCCCCTACGAGCAGTACTTC. It is translated as CASSQGTGAPYEQYF.

The chain links TRBV13 to TRBJ2-7; tentatively, D is TRBD1 or TRBD2 (5 bases each). The germline V and J ends were trimmed by 0 bases and 6 bases, with 18 bases remaining between them. CDR1 and CDR2 (germline): PRHDT, FYEKMQ (reference sequence). There are 16 residues in the CDR3. CDR3 coding DNA: TGTGCCAGCAGCTTAGGGTCGGGGCAGGGTAGGGGCGAGCAGTACTTC. This codes for CASSLGSGQGRGEQYF.

The chain recombines TRBV7-9 with TRBJ1-6; D not resolved. Germline V CDR1 and CDR2: SEHNR, FQNEAQ (reference sequence). The length of the CDR3 is 13 residues. The germline V and J ends were trimmed by 0 bases and 9 bases, with 6 bases remaining between them. The CDR3 DNA reads TGTGCCAGCAGCTTAGCGGACCTTTCACCCCTCCACTTT. Translation gives CASSLADLSPLHF.

This clone was counted between two and nine times. This chain connects TRBV13 to TRBJ2-1; no reliable D call. The germline CDR1 and CDR2 sequences are PRHDT and FYEKMQ (reference sequence). The CDR3 has 14 amino acids. The V and J ends lost 1 base and 7 bases respectively, with 11 bases between them. CDR3 sequence: CASSLEPAVNEQFF. DNA for the CDR3: TGTGCCAGCAGCTTAGAACCCGCGGTTAATGAGCAGTTCTTC.

Remarks on this clone: In this CDR3 the conserved last residue, phenylalanine or tryptophan, is missing, so a read error is likely. The chain is built from TRBV19 and TRBJ1-2, with unresolved D. The CDR3 runs 14 residues. The V end was cut by 7 bases, the J end by 1 base, with 13 bases between. The germline V gene encodes CDR1 LNHDA and CDR2 SQIVND (reference sequence). CDR3 coding DNA: TGTGCCAGTACCTTCGCGGGCCTTAACTATGGCTACACCCTC. It yields the protein CASTFAGLNYGYTL.

This clone has just a few counts. This chain uses TRBV5-1 with TRBJ2-1; 7 bases are shared with TRBD1. V was clipped by 5 bases and J by 2 bases; unmatched bases: 7. Germline V gives CDR1 SGHRS, CDR2 YFSETQ. CDR3 size: 15 residues. The CDR3 sequence is CASRLTGNTYNEQFF. CDR3 nucleotide sequence: TGCGCCAGCAGATTGACAGGGAATACCTACAATGAGCAGTTCTTC.

V and J are TRBV14 and TRBJ1-2; unclear D gene. The CDR3 has 13 amino acids. From germline, CDR1 is SGHDN and CDR2 FVKESK. Deletions cut 2 bases from V and 0 bases from J, with 4 bases between. The CDR3 DNA reads as TGTGCCAGCAGCCAACAGACTAACTATGGCTACACCTTC. It specifies CASSQQTNYGYTF.

CDR3 residues: CAWSVERQTQYF. CDR3 DNA sequence: TGTGCCTGGAGTGTTGAAAGGCAGACCCAGTACTTC. The genes are TRBV30 and TRBJ2-5, with unresolved D. The CDR3 has 12 amino acids. Germline V lookup: CDR1 GTSNPN, CDR2 SVGIG (reference sequence). V gave up 0 bases and J gave up 6 bases, with 8 bases separating them. The whole variable domain, filled in from reference TRBV30 and TRBJ2-5, reads SQTIHQWPATLVQPVGSPLSLECTVEGTSNPNLYWYRQAAGRGLQLLFYSVGIGQISSEVPQNLSASRPQDRQFILSSKKLLLSDSGFYLCAWSVERQTQYFGPGTRLLVL.

V is TRBV18 and J is TRBJ1-2; D perhaps matches TRBD1 (6 bases). Germline V gene data show CDR1 as KGHSH and CDR2 as LQKENI. V was clipped by 2 bases and J by 6 bases, with 19 bases between them. The CDR3 has 16 residues. The CDR3 nucleotides read TGTGCCAGCTCACCAGCCTCTAGGGCAGGGGTCAATGGCTACACCTTC. Protein: CASSPASRAGVNGYTF.

This chain uses TRBV7-8 with TRBJ2-7; 8 positions match TRBD2. Germline V gives CDR1 SGHVS, CDR2 FQNEAQ. CDR3 length equals 16 residues. With 4 bases clipped from V and 3 bases from J, the junction kept 11 bases outside the gene matches. The DNA for the CDR3 is TGTGCCAGCAGCTCAAGACAGAGGACTAGCATCTACGAGCAGTACTTC. This sequence encodes CASSSRQRTSIYEQYF. Full variable domain (outside the CDR3, taken from reference TRBV7-8 and TRBJ2-7): GAGVSQSPRYKVAKRGQDVALRCDPISGHVSLFWYQQALGQGPEFLTYFQNEAQLDKSGLPSDRFFAERPEGSVSTLKIQRTQQEDSAVYLCASSSRQRTSIYEQYFGPGTRLTVT.

This chain uses TRBV13 with TRBJ2-1; 11 bases map to TRBD2. This CDR3 comprises 19 residues. Unmatched junction bases numbered 16, after V lost 1 base and J lost 8 bases. Germline V gene sequence: CDR1 PRHDT, CDR2 FYEKMQ (reference sequence). CDR3: CASSLAAGGGLAGGYEQFF. The DNA of the CDR3 is TGTGCCAGCAGCTTAGCGGCAGGGGGCGGGCTAGCGGGAGGTTATGAGCAGTTCTTC.

This chain connects TRBV29-1 to TRBJ1-2; D not resolved. This CDR3 is 11 amino acids long. Trimming cost V 6 bases and J 0 bases, with 5 bases left between them. The germline gives CDR1 SQVTM, CDR2 ANQGSEA. This CDR3 is CSVPANYGYTF. In nucleotides, the CDR3 is TGCAGCGTCCCCGCTAACTATGGCTACACCTTC.

This chain links TRBV28 with TRBJ2-5, with unresolved D. The CDR3 covers 15 residues. The germline CDR1 and CDR2 sequences are MDHEN and SYDVKM. Trimming pared 2 bases from V and 5 bases from J, leaving 15 bases between. The CDR3 loop reads CASSLGAVVGETQYF. The CDR3, as DNA: TGTGCCAGCAGTTTAGGAGCAGTGGTTGGGGAGACCCAGTACTTC.

The rearrangement uses TRBV5-1 and TRBJ2-7; 12 bases align to TRBD2. The CDR3 extends over 16 amino acids. Trimming cost V 1 base and J 2 bases; bases outside gene matches: 4. Looked up from germline, CDR1 is SGHRS and CDR2 is YFSETQ. CDR3: CASSLILAGGPYEQYF. CDR3 in DNA: TGCGCCAGCAGCTTGATACTAGCGGGAGGCCCCTACGAGCAGTACTTC.

The V call is TRBV19, the J call TRBJ1-6; 8 bases map to TRBD1. Germline CDR1 is LNHDA and CDR2 is SQIVND (reference sequence). Germline trimming cut 8 bases from V and 16 bases from J; bases unmatched to any gene: 4. The CDR3 totals 10 residues. Here the CDR3 DNA reads TGTGCCAGTGGGGACAGGCCTCTCCACTTT. Amino acid sequence: CASGDRPLHF.

This clone was picked up a small number of times. This chain joins TRBV10-3 and TRBJ1-2; D gene uncertain. Germline V gene lookup returns CDR1 ENHRY and CDR2 SYGVKD. Deletions cut 7 bases from V and 0 bases from J, with 18 bases between. This CDR3 region has 16 residues. The CDR3 sequence: CAIKEEGWGANYGYTF. For the CDR3, the DNA is TGTGCCATCAAGGAGGAGGGATGGGGAGCTAACTATGGCTACACCTTC.